This T cell receptor beta chain originates from a study of siplizumab effects on memory and regulatory T cells. Method: immunoSEQ multiplex PCR; TCRdb's copy keeps in-frame clones and lacks some. The repertoire has around 99,000 clones, around 92% of them found once; the top ten carry 0.75%. This clone was seen a single time. Sequenced material: Tregs sorted from blood. The sequence was obtained from a human donor in good health.

CDR3: CRAAGGYEQFF. In nucleotides, the CDR3 is TGCAGAGCCGCGGGGGGTTACGAGCAGTTCTTC. The chain carries TRBV20-1 and TRBJ2-1; 8 positions match TRBD2. The CDR3 sequence is 11 residues long. Germline V gene lookup returns CDR1 DFQATT and CDR2 SNEGSKA (reference sequence).